These 32 T cell receptor beta chains came from one sample sequenced in a study of glioma-infiltrating T cells. TCR alpha and beta CDR3 regions were amplified from RNA using iRepertoire nested multiplex PCR. MiXCR, applied by TCRdb to the multiplex PCR reads, yields one record per CDR3 protein. This sample yields 150,000 to 200,000 distinct CDR3 sequences, of which about 46% are seen a single time; 4% to 6.5% belongs to the top ten. The sample was glioma tissue, nonneoplastic brain tissue, or PBMCs (not recorded which). All receptors derive from a human donor with low-grade glioma or glioblastoma, undergoing nonglioma brain surgery, or in good health (not recorded which).

This clonotype was found many times. The rearrangement joins TRBV28 to TRBJ2-7; D is possibly TRBD2 (6 bases). The germline CDR1 and CDR2 sequences are MDHEN and SYDVKM. The length of the CDR3 is 14 residues. V lost 5 bases, J lost 4 bases, and 15 bases lay in between. The CDR3, as DNA: TGTGCCAGCAGTCTTGACTTAGCGGAATACGAGCAGTACTTC. Encoded protein: CASSLDLAEYEQYF.

This clonotype has ten or more counts. The genes are TRBV7-2 and TRBJ1-6; D gene ambiguous. Trimming cost V 5 bases and J 6 bases, with 14 bases left between them. Germline assignment: CDR1 SGHTA and CDR2 FQGNSA. The CDR3 is 15 residues long. The CDR3 DNA is TGTGCCAGCAGCCTCCCCACAACCATTAATTCACCCCTCCACTTT. Translated: CASSLPTTINSPLHF.

The chain joins TRBV19 to TRBJ2-1; 12 bases are shared with TRBD2. V gave up 4 bases and J gave up 9 bases; unmatched junction bases: 10. The germline V gene has CDR1 LNHDA and CDR2 SQIVND (reference sequence). This CDR3 spans 16 amino acids. As DNA, the CDR3 is TGTGCCAGTAGTAGCGGACTAGCGGGAACGCGGAGTGAGCAGTTCTTC. The encoded protein is CASSSGLAGTRSEQFF.

Details on this clonotype: Sequence at one end of the junction differs from germline and may be a read error. This sequence joins TRBV18 and TRBJ1-2, with D unclear. The CDR3 contains 15 residues. Germline V gene data show CDR1 as KGHSH and CDR2 as LQKENI. The CDR3 is CDSSPLGTPGDGYTF. CDR3 sequence (DNA): TGTGACAGCTCACCGCTGGGAACCCCCGGGGATGGCTACACCTTC.

The chain joins TRBV5-1 to TRBJ2-1, with D possibly being TRBD2 (6 bases). The germline V gene has CDR1 SGHRS and CDR2 YFSETQ. CDR3 length: 15 amino acids. Trimming took off 0 bases at V and 6 bases at J, with 13 bases between the two ends. In nucleotides, the CDR3 is TGCGCCAGCAGCTTGGCCGTAGCGGAAACCAATGAGCAGTTCTTC. It specifies CASSLAVAETNEQFF.

This clonotype occurred a few times. This chain connects TRBV5-4 to TRBJ2-3; 10 bases are a match to TRBD1. CDR1 and CDR2 (germline): SGHNT, YYREEE (reference sequence). This CDR3 region has 15 residues. J was trimmed by 3 bases and V by 3 bases; bases with no gene match: 4. The CDR3 bases are TGTGCCAGCAGCTCCCTGGACAGGGGGACAGATACGCAGTATTTT. Protein product: CASSSLDRGTDTQYF.

This clonotype was counted many times. Mismatch with germline at one junction end may stem from a read error. The chain couples TRBV5-1 to TRBJ2-7; D perhaps matches TRBD2 (5 bases). The germline V gene has CDR1 SGHRS and CDR2 YFSETQ. CDR3 length: 12 amino acids. In DNA, the CDR3 is TGCGCCAGCCGCTTGGAGGCCTACGAGCAGTACTTC. Encoded protein: CASRLEAYEQYF.

Remarks on this clonotype: A much larger clone differs by one base, so this may be a read error. This sequence joins TRBV7-9 and TRBJ2-7, with D possibly being TRBD1 (5 bases). The CDR3 is 12 residues long. Germline V CDR1 and CDR2: SEHNR, FQNEAQ (reference sequence). DNA for the CDR3: TGTGCCAGCAGCTTTGACAGCTACGAGCAGAACTTC. It yields the protein CASSFDSYEQNF.

At least ten counts were recorded for this clonotype. The chain employs TRBV2 and TRBJ1-2, with a tentative D call TRBD1 (5 bases). The CDR3 covers 14 residues. Looked up from germline, CDR1 is SNHLY and CDR2 is FYNNEI. Trimming took off 0 bases at V and 4 bases at J, with 9 bases between the two ends. The CDR3 spells CASSEAYGGYGYTF. The CDR3 nucleotides read TGTGCCAGCAGTGAAGCATATGGGGGCTATGGCTACACCTTC.

The chain recombines TRBV27 with TRBJ2-3, with D hard to call. The CDR3 runs to 15 residues. Germline V gene lookup returns CDR1 MNHEY and CDR2 SMNVEV (reference sequence). Trimming shortened V by 2 bases and J by 1 base, and 10 bases separated the two germline ends. Here the CDR3 reads CASSLGVTGTDTQYF. CDR3 DNA: TGTGCCAGCAGTTTAGGGGTAACAGGCACAGATACGCAGTATTTT.

Points on this clonotype: Since a much larger clone is just one base distant, this may be a read error. V gene TRBV15 combines with J gene TRBJ1-3, with D uncertain. This CDR3 spans 13 amino acids. The germline CDR1 and CDR2 sequences are LNHNV and YYDKDF (reference sequence). CDR3 loop: CATNRDLLETIYF. CDR3 sequence (DNA): TGTGCCACCAACAGAGATCTGCTAGAGACCATATATTTT.

This clonotype was detected many times. As DNA, the CDR3 is TGCAGTGCGGACAAGGACAGGGAGAACACTGAAGCTTTCTTT. As protein: CSADKDRENTEAFF. The rearrangement links TRBV20-1 to TRBJ1-1, with TRBD1 identical over 8 bases. With V trimmed by 6 bases and J by 1 base, 7 bases remained unmatched. Germline CDR1 and CDR2: DFQATT and SNEGSKA (reference sequence). The CDR3 has 14 residues.

This clonotype was seen a handful of times. The V and J genes are TRBV7-8 and TRBJ2-3; 12 bases align to TRBD2. The CDR3 is made up of 17 amino acids. The V and J ends lost 5 bases and 5 bases, in that order; junction bases with no gene match: 11. The germline V gene encodes CDR1 SGHVS and CDR2 FQNEAQ. The CDR3 reads CASSLRRTSGRLDTQYF. The CDR3 nucleotides read TGTGCCAGCAGCCTACGCCGCACTAGCGGGAGGTTAGATACGCAGTATTTT. Drawing the rest from reference TRBV7-8 and TRBJ2-3, the complete variable domain is GAGVSQSPRYKVAKRGQDVALRCDPISGHVSLFWYQQALGQGPEFLTYFQNEAQLDKSGLPSDRFFAERPEGSVSTLKIQRTQQEDSAVYLCASSLRRTSGRLDTQYFGPGTRLTVL.

Concerning this clonotype itself: A much bigger clone sits one base away, suggesting this may be a read error. The gene calls are TRBV15 and TRBJ2-4; perhaps TRBD1 as D (6 bases). Germline V gene sequence: CDR1 LNHNV, CDR2 YYDKDF (reference sequence). The CDR3 runs 14 residues. The DNA of the CDR3 is TGTGCCACCAGCAGAGATCAACAGGGTGACATTAAGTACTTC. It translates to CATSRDQQGDIKYF.

This clonotype was seen a single time. A much larger clone lies one base from this, so it may be a read error. The gene calls are TRBV28 and TRBJ1-2; no definite D call. Germline V gene lookup returns CDR1 MDHEN and CDR2 SYDVKM. The CDR3 is 16 residues long. The CDR3: CASSGGAVGANCGYTF. DNA for the CDR3: TGTGCCAGCAGTGGAGGAGCGGTGGGAGCTAACTGTGGCTACACCTTC.

This clonotype has just a few counts. The chain joins TRBV2 to TRBJ1-4; TRBD1 agrees at 11 bases. The CDR3 loop spans 17 amino acids. V trimming: 6 bases; J trimming: 8 bases; junction bases outside the gene matches: 14. The V gene's germline CDR1 is SNHLY and CDR2 FYNNEI. For the CDR3, the DNA is TGTGCCAGCAGCGACCGGGACAGGGGGAGAGAATCCGAAAAACTGTTTTTT. This codes for CASSDRDRGRESEKLFF.

As concerns this clonotype: Since a much larger clone is just one base distant, this may be a read error. The chain couples TRBV28 to TRBJ2-3, with D hard to call. TRBJ1-5 explains the end of the DNA better; the J call may be wrong. Per germline, CDR1 MDHEN and CDR2 SYDVKM. There are 14 residues in the CDR3. CDR3 in amino acids: CASTWEAGTDTQHF. The CDR3 nucleotides read TGTGCCAGCACCTGGGAAGCTGGCACAGATACGCAGCATTTT.

This chain joins TRBV28 and TRBJ2-7; 12 positions match TRBD2. Germline loops: CDR1 MDHEN, CDR2 SYDVKM. The CDR3 contains 15 residues. Trimming took 8 bases from V and 4 from J; bases not matched to a gene: 9. CDR3 amino acids: CASSQQTSGRYEQYF. The CDR3, as DNA: TGTGCCAGCTCACAACAGACTAGCGGGAGATACGAGCAGTACTTC.

This clonotype was recorded once. This chain uses TRBV5-1 with TRBJ2-7; possible D gene TRBD1, 5 bases. The CDR3 contains 18 residues. CDR1 and CDR2 from the germline V gene are SGHRS and YFSETQ. V shed 2 bases and J shed 0 bases, with 21 bases lying between them. The CDR3 region is CASSFFSPWGRFSYEQYF. The CDR3 DNA reads TGCGCCAGCAGCTTTTTTTCCCCCTGGGGCCGATTCTCCTACGAGCAGTACTTC.

This clonotype is a singleton in its sample. A read error may be the cause here, since a much bigger clone is one base away. This CDR3 is missing its conserved last phenylalanine or tryptophan, likely due to a read error. The J gene is TRBJ2-5, the V gene TRBV2, with 7 bases aligning to TRBD1. The J call may be mistaken, given a closer DNA end match to TRBJ2-1. Germline CDR1 and CDR2: SNHLY and FYNNEI. The CDR3 sequence is 15 residues long. The CDR3 DNA is TGTGCCAGCAGTGAAGCGCAGGGGGATTACGTTGAGCAGTTCCTC. Translating gives CASSEAQGDYVEQFL.

CDR3 nucleotide sequence: TGTGCCAGCAGAGCTAGCGGGAGTGAGCAGTTCTTC. Protein product: CASRASGSEQFF. J is TRBJ2-1 and V is TRBV28, with 10 positions matching TRBD2. The V gene end was trimmed by 6 bases and the J gene end by 9 bases; junction bases not matched to a gene: 2. This CDR3 comprises 12 residues. Germline-derived CDR1 and CDR2 are MDHEN and SYDVKM.

The V gene is TRBV19, the J gene TRBJ1-5; D is ambiguous. From germline, CDR1 is LNHDA and CDR2 SQIVND (reference sequence). The V gene lost 3 bases and the J gene lost 4 bases, with 13 bases spanning the gap. The CDR3 is 15 residues long. The CDR3 here is CASSIRRPLNQPQHF. In DNA, the CDR3 is TGTGCCAGTAGTATCCGGCGACCCCTTAATCAGCCCCAGCATTTT.

This chain joins TRBV2 and TRBJ2-7, with no clear D. Germline V CDR1 and CDR2: SNHLY, FYNNEI. V lost 3 bases to trimming and J lost 3 bases, with 15 bases between them. This CDR3 region has 15 residues. DNA for the CDR3: TGTGCCAGCAGTGATTTTTCATGGCAGGACTACGAGCAGTACTTC. As protein: CASSDFSWQDYEQYF.

To note about this clonotype: A much larger clone differs from this one at a single base, so this may be a read error. The V gene is TRBV12-3 or TRBV12-4, the J gene TRBJ1-1; no firm D call. The CDR3 length is 14 residues. The germline V and J ends were trimmed by 3 bases and 5 bases, with 13 bases remaining between them. CDR3 sequence: CASSFRIGNTEAFF. CDR3 nucleotides: TGTGCCAGCAGTTTTCGTATAGGGAATACTGAAGCTTTCTTT.

This clonotype was seen ten or more times. The J gene is TRBJ2-1, the V gene TRBV20-1; D possibly corresponds to TRBD1 (5 bases). CDR3 length: 14 amino acids. Germline CDR1 DFQATT, CDR2 SNEGSKA (reference sequence). V was clipped by 3 bases and J by 8 bases, with 17 bases between them. The CDR3 region has the DNA TGCAGTGCTAGCGGGCCCGGGCAGGGCGATGAGCAGTTCTTC. Translation gives CSASGPGQGDEQFF.

The V call is TRBV20-1, the J call TRBJ2-7, with 12 bases lining up with TRBD2. Trimming cost V 0 bases and J 5 bases; bases outside gene matches: 5. The CDR3 runs to 15 residues. The V gene's germline CDR1 is DFQATT and CDR2 SNEGSKA (reference sequence). The CDR3, as DNA: TGCAGTGCTAGAGATCCGAGGACTAGCGGGGACGAGCAGTACTTC. Its translation: CSARDPRTSGDEQYF.

A single count supports this clonotype. This clone may be a read error of a much larger clone one base away. The rearrangement uses TRBV28 and TRBJ2-1; no firm D call. CDR1 is MDHEN, CDR2 SYDVKM, per germline. The CDR3 is 12 amino acids. V was pared by 2 bases and J by 12 bases, with 11 bases between. CDR3 DNA sequence: TGTGCCAGCAGTTTACATGGTCTTGGGCAGTTCTTC. Translating it yields CASSLHGLGQFF. The full variable domain, rest sourced from reference TRBV28 and TRBJ2-1, is DVKVTQSSRYLVKRTGEKVFLECVQDMDHENMFWYRQDPGLGLRLIYFSYDVKMKEKGDIPEGYSVSREKKERFSLILESASTNQTSMYLCASSLHGLGQFFGPGTRLTVL.

This clonotype was counted many times. This chain joins TRBV29-1 and TRBJ1-1; TRBD1 matches at 8 bases. Germline lookup yields CDR1 SQVTM and CDR2 ANQGSEA. The CDR3 sequence is 15 residues long. Trimming removed 6 bases from V and 5 bases from J; junction bases left unmatched: 14. The DNA for the CDR3 is TGCAGCGTGATATCAGGGGGCAGTTGGAGTACTGAAGCTTTCTTT. It encodes CSVISGGSWSTEAFF. Supplemented by reference TRBV29-1 and TRBJ1-1, the full variable domain reads SAVISQKPSRDICQRGTSLTIQCQVDSQVTMMFWYRQQPGQSLTLIATANQGSEATYESGFVIDKFPISRPNLTFSTLTVSNMSPEDSSIYLCSVISGGSWSTEAFFGQGTRLTVV.

This clonotype was observed many times. The chain recombines TRBV28 with TRBJ1-1, with D unclear. Trimming pared 5 bases from V and 6 bases from J, leaving 10 bases between. This CDR3 spans 12 amino acids. CDR1 MDHEN and CDR2 SYDVKM come from the germline V gene. CDR3 nucleotide sequence: TGTGCCAGCAGTCGTTTCGGCGCTGAAGCTTTCTTT. Protein product: CASSRFGAEAFF.

The chain uses TRBV19 and TRBJ2-1; tentative D call: TRBD1 (6 bases). Germline lookup yields CDR1 LNHDA and CDR2 SQIVND (reference sequence). CDR3 length: 13 amino acids. Trimming removed 5 bases from V and 7 bases from J, with 12 bases in between. CDR3 DNA: TGTGCCAGTAGTGTCAGGGGTTTGAATGAGCAGTTCTTC. This sequence encodes CASSVRGLNEQFF.

This clonotype has a handful of counts. The gene calls are TRBV24-1 and TRBJ2-7; no clear D. V was shortened by 1 base and J by 7 bases, with 19 bases between the two germline ends. The V gene's germline CDR1 is KGHDR and CDR2 SFDVKD. The CDR3 has 16 amino acids. The CDR3 protein is CATSDLPGSSYNEQYF. CDR3 DNA: TGTGCCACCAGTGATTTACCGGGCAGCTCCTACAATGAGCAGTACTTC.

Many counts were recorded for this clonotype. J is TRBJ2-7 and V is TRBV10-3; D is uncertain. This CDR3 has 11 residues. Trimming took 7 bases from V and 1 from J, leaving 5 bases between them. Germline-derived CDR1 and CDR2 are ENHRY and SYGVKD. CDR3: CAITDSYEQYF. CDR3 in DNA: TGTGCCATCACAGATTCCTACGAGCAGTACTTC.